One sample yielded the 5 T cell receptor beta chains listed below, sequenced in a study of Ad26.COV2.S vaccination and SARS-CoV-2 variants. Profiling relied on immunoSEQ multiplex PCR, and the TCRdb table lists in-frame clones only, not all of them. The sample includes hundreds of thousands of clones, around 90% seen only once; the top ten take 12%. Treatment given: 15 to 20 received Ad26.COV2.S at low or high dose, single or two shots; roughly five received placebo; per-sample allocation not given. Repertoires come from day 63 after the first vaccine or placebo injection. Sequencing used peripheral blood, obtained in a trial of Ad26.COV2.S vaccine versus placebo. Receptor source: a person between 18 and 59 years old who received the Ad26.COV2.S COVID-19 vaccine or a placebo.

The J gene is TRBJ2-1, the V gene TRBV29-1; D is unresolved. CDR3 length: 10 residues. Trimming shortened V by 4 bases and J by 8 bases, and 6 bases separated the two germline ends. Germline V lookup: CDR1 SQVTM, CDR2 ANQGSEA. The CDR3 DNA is TGCAGCGTTGTAATCCATGAGCAGTTCTTC. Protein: CSVVIHEQFF.

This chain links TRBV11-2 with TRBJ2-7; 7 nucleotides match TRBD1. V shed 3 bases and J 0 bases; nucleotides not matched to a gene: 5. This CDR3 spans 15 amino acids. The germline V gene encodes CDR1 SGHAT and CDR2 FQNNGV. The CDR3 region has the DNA TGTGCCAGCAGCTTCCCCTGGGACAGCTCCTACGAGCAGTACTTC. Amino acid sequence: CASSFPWDSSYEQYF.

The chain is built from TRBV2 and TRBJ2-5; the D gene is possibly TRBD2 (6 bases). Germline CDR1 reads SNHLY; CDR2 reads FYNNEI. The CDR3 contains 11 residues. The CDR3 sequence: CASGVLETQYF. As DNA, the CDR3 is TGTGCTTCGGGGGTTTTGGAGACCCAGTACTTC.

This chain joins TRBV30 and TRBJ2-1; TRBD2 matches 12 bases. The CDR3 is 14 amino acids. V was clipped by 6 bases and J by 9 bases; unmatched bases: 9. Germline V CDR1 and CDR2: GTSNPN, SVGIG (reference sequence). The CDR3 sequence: CACGLAGGQSEQFF. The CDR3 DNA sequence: TGTGCCTGCGGGCTAGCGGGAGGGCAGAGTGAGCAGTTCTTC.

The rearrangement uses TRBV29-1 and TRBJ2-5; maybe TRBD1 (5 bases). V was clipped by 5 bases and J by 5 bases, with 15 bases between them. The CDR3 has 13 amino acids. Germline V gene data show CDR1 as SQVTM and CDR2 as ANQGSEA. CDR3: CSVPAQGRETQYF. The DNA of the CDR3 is TGCAGCGTTCCGGCCCAGGGTAGGGAGACCCAGTACTTC.